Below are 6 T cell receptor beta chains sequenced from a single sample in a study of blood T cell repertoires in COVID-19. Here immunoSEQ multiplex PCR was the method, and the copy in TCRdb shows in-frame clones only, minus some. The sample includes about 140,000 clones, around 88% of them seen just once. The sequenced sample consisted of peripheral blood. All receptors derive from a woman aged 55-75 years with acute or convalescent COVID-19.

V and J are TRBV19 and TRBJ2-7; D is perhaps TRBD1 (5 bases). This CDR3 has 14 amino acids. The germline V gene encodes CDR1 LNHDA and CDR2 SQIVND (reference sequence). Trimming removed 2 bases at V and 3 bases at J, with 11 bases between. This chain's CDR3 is CASSIRRGNYEQYF. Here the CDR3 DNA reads TGTGCCAGTAGTATACGAAGGGGAAACTACGAGCAGTACTTC.

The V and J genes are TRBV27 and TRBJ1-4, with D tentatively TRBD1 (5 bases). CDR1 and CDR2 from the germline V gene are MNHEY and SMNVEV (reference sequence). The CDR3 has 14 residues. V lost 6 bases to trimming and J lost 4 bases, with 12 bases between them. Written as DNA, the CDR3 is TGTGCCAGCAGCCAGGGAGGGCGTAATGAAAAACTGTTTTTT. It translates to CASSQGGRNEKLFF.

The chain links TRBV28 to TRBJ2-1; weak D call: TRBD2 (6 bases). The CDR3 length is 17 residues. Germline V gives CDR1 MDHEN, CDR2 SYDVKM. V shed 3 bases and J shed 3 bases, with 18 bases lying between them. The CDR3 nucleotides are TGTGCCAGCAGTTTGGGTCTTCGGGGGACGGGCTACAATGAGCAGTTCTTC. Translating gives CASSLGLRGTGYNEQFF.

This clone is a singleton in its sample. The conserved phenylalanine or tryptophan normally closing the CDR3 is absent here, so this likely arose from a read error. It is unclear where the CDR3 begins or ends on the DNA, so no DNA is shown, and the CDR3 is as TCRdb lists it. This CDR3 reads CASSTGTGVTTI. The V and J genes are TRBV5-4 and TRBJ2-7; TRBD1, as called in the table, went unchecked against the DNA. Germline V CDR1 and CDR2: SGHNT, YYREEE (reference sequence). The CDR3 is 12 amino acids long, termini counted.

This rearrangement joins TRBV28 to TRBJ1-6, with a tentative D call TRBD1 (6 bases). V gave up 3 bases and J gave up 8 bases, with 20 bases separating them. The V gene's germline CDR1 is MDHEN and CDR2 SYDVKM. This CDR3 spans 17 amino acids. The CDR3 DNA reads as TGTGCCAGCAGTTTGGGGGGGTTTGGCAGGGGCGATTCACCCCTCCACTTT. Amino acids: CASSLGGFGRGDSPLHF.

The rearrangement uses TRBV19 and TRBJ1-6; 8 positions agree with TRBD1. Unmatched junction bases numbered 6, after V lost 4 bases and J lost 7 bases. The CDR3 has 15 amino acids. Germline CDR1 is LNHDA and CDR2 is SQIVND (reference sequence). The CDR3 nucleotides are TGTGCCAGTAGTACCAACAGGGGGGAAAATTCACCCCTCCACTTT. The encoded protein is CASSTNRGENSPLHF.